This TCR beta chain emerged from a study of response to subunit inactivated influenza vaccine. In germline, CDR1 is SGHRS, CDR2 YFSETQ. The CDR3 is 14 amino acids. Trimming pared 2 bases from V and 0 bases from J, leaving 7 bases between. Each CDR3 protein is one row after TCRdb ran MiXCR on the RT-PCR reads. The sample shows about 480,000 distinct CDR3 sequences, 25% of them seen only once. This sequence originates from a man in his forties or fifties who received an inactivated influenza vaccine. Material: CD4+ T cells sorted from PBMCs, obtained 4 to 6 days after vaccination. The V and J genes are TRBV5-1 and TRBJ2-3, with no clear D. The CDR3 DNA follows: TGCGCCAGCAGCTTTTTAAGGAGCACAGATACGCAGTATTTT. It encodes CASSFLRSTDTQYF.